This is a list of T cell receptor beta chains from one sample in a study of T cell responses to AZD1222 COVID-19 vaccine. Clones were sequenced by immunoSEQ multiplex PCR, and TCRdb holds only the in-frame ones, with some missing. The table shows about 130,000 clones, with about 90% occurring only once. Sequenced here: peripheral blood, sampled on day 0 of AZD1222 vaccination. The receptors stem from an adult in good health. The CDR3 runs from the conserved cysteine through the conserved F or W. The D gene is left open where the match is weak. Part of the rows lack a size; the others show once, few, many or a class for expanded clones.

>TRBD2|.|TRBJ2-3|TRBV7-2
CASSLTRSSGGADTQYF
TGTGCCAGCAGCCTCACACGGTCTAGCGGGGGGGCAGATACGCAGTATTTT
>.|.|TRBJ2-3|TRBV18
CASSPPMGKKDTQYF
TGTGCCAGCTCACCACCGATGGGGAAGAAAGATACGCAGTATTTT
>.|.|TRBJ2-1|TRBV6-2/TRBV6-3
CASSPGPAYNEQFF
TGTGCCAGCAGCCCGGGACCCGCGTACAATGAGCAGTTCTTC
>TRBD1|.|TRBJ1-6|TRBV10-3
CAIRGSGTGAGDSPLHF
TGTGCCATCAGGGGGAGTGGGACAGGGGCCGGAGATTCACCCCTCCACTTT
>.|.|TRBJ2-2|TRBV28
CASTGTPNTGELFF
TGTGCCAGCACCGGGACGCCCAACACCGGGGAGCTGTTTTTT
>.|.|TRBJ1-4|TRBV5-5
CASSLDETRRLFF
TGTGCCAGCAGCTTGGATGAGACAAGGAGACTGTTTTTT
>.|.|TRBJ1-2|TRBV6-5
CASSFSRDVYTF
TGTGCCAGCAGTTTTAGTAGGGATGTCTACACCTTC
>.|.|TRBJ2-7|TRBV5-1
CASSPGWGYEQYF
TGCGCCAGCAGCCCGGGGTGGGGGTACGAGCAGTACTTC
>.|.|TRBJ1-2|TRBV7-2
CASSLGGWGYTF
TGTGCCAGCAGCTTAGGGGGATGGGGCTACACCTTC
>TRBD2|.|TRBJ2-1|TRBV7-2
CASSSGTSGGYNEQFF
TGTGCCAGCAGCTCAGGGACTAGCGGGGGTTACAATGAGCAGTTCTTC
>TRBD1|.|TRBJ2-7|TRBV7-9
CASSPRTGTYEQYF
TGTGCCAGCAGCCCTCGGACAGGTACCTACGAGCAGTACTTC
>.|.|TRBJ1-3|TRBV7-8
CASSFGTGLGTIYF
TGTGCCAGCAGCTTTGGAACGGGACTTGGCACCATATATTTT
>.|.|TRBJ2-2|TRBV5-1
CASSLVWVGRVTGELFF
TGCGCCAGCAGCTTGGTTTGGGTCGGGAGAGTCACCGGGGAGCTGTTTTTT
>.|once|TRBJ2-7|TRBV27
CASSLKLSYEQYF
TGTGCCAGCAGTTTAAAGCTATCCTACGAGCAGTACTTC
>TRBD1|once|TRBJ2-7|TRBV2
CASSPLRGPGEQYF
TGTGCCAGCAGCCCCTTGAGGGGGCCTGGGGAGCAGTACTTC
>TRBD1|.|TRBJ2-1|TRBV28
CASYRDSSYNEQFF
TGTGCCAGCTACCGGGACAGTTCCTACAATGAGCAGTTCTTC
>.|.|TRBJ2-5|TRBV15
CATSQRSPLDRQETQYF
TGTGCCACCAGCCAACGCTCCCCTCTGGACAGACAAGAGACCCAGTACTTC
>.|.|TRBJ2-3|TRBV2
CASSGDWASTDTQYF
TGTGCCAGCAGTGGGGACTGGGCTAGCACAGATACGCAGTATTTT
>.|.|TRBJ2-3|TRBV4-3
CASSQLLQGVAQYF
TGCGCCAGCAGCCAGCTACTACAGGGCGTCGCGCAGTATTTT
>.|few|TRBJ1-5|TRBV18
CASSQDTTQPQHF
TGTGCCAGCTCACAGGACACGACGCAGCCCCAGCATTTT
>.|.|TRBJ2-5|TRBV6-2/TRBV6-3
CASSKEETQYF
TGTGCCAGCAGTAAGGAAGAGACCCAGTACTTC
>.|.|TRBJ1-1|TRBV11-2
CASSLARVRAEAFF
TGTGCCAGCAGCTTAGCTAGGGTAAGGGCTGAAGCTTTCTTT
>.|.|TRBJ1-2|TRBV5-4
CASSLGTTVYGYTF
TGTGCCAGCAGCTTAGGGACAACGGTCTATGGCTACACCTTC
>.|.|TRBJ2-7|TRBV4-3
CASSPRQAHEQYF
TGCGCCAGCAGCCCTAGACAGGCCCACGAGCAGTACTTC
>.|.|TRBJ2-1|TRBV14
CASSQVVGRGSPYNEQFF
TGTGCCAGCAGCCAAGTAGTGGGCAGGGGAAGTCCCTACAATGAGCAGTTCTTC
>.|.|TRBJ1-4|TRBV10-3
CAISESRNEKLFF
TGTGCCATCAGTGAGTCTAGAAACGAAAAACTGTTTTTT
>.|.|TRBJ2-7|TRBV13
CASSPRAGAYEQYF
TGTGCCAGCAGCCCACGGGCCGGGGCTTACGAGCAGTACTTC
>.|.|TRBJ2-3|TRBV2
CASMEGAGGYQSTDTQYF
TGTGCCAGCATGGAGGGGGCAGGGGGATACCAAAGCACAGATACGCAGTATTTT